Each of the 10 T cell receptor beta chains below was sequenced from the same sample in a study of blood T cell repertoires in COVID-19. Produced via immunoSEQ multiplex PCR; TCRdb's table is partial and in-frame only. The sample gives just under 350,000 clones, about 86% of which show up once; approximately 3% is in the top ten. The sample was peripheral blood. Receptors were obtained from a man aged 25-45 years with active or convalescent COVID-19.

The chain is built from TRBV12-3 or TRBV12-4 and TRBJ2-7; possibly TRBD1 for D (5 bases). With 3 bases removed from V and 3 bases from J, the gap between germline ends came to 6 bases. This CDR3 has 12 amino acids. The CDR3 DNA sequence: TGTGCCAGCAGTTTCCAGGGCTACGAGCAGTACTTC. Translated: CASSFQGYEQYF.

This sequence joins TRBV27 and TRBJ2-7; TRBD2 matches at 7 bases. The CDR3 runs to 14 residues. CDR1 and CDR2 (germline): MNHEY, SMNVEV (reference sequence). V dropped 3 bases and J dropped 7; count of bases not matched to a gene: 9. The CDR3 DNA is TGTGCCAGCAGTTTTGGAGGGGTCGGGGGGGAGCAGTACTTC. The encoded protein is CASSFGGVGGEQYF.

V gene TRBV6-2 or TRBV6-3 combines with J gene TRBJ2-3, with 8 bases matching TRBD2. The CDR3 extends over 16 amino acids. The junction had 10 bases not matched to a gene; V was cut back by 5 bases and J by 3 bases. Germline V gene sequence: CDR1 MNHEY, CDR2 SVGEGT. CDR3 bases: TGTGCCAGCAGTCAACGGGGGGGCCGAAGGACAGATACGCAGTATTTT. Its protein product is CASSQRGGRRTDTQYF.

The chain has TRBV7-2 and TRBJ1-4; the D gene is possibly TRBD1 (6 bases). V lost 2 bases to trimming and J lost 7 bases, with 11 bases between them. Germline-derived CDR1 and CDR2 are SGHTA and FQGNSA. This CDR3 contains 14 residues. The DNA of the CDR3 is TGTGCCAGCAGCTTATACAGGGATTCTGAAAAACTGTTTTTT. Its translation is CASSLYRDSEKLFF.

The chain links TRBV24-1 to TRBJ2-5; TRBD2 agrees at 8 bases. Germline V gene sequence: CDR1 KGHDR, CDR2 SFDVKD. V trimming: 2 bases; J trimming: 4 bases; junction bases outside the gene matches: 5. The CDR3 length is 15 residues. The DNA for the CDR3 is TGTGCCACCAGTGATTCTCGGCGGGGGGTAGAGACCCAGTACTTC. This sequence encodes CATSDSRRGVETQYF.

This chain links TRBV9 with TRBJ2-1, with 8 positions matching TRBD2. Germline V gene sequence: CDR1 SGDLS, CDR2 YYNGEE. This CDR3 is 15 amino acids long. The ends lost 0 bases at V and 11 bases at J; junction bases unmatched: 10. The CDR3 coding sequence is TGTGCCAGCAGCGTAGGATTGAGCGGGAGTCCCCAGCAGTTCTTC. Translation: CASSVGLSGSPQQFF.

For the CDR3, the DNA is TGTGCCAGCCTGAAGGACAGCACTTTTGGGTATGGCTACACCTTC. Amino acids: CASLKDSTFGYGYTF. The gene calls are TRBV2 and TRBJ1-2; a possible D gene is TRBD1 (6 bases). Between the trimmed V and J ends, which lost 8 bases and 5 bases, there was a span of 21 bases. The length of the CDR3 is 15 residues. The germline V gene encodes CDR1 SNHLY and CDR2 FYNNEI.

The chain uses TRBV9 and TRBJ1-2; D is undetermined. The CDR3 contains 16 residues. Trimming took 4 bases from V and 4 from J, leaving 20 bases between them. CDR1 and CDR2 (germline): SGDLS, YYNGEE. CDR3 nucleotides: TGTGCCAGCAGCCGTCGGCTTTCAAATGGAGGCTATGGCTACACCTTC. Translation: CASSRRLSNGGYGYTF.

DNA for the CDR3: TGTGCCAGCAGTCCGGGACAGGGGAAAGAGACCCAGTACTTC. This codes for CASSPGQGKETQYF. The J gene is TRBJ2-5, the V gene TRBV6-5; 10 bases line up with TRBD1. J gave up 3 bases and V 5 bases, and 3 bases lay outside the gene matches. The CDR3 contains 14 residues. Germline CDR1 reads MNHEY; CDR2 reads SVGAGI.

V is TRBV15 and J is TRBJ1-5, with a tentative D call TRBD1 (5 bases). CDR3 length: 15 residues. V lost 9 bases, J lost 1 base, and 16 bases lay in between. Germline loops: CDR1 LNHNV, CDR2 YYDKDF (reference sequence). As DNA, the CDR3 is TGTGCCACAGGGGAGGCGTATGGGAGCAATCAGCCCCAGCATTTT. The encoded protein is CATGEAYGSNQPQHF. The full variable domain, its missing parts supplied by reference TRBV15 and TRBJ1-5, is DAMVIQNPRYQVTQFGKPVTLSCSQTLNHNVMYWYQQKSSQAPKLLFHYYDKDFNNEADTPDNFQSRRPNTSFCFLDIRSPGLGDTAMYLCATGEAYGSNQPQHFGDGTRLSIL.